This T cell receptor (beta chain) stems from a study of cytomegalovirus exposure and HLA in healthy donors. Findings and caveats of the study: A link between a missense DCLRE1C variant and TCR beta V- and J-gene trimming emerged from a later analysis. Later examination showed HLA-associated TCR beta chains had greater clonal expansion than equally common others. Serostatus for CMV was the only available immune exposure information. Reports described diagnosis of cytomegalovirus status by the classifier as highly specific and sensitive.

There are 14 residues in the CDR3. Germline CDR1 reads SGHRS; CDR2 reads YFSETQ. The V gene lost 7 bases and the J gene lost 2 bases, with 10 bases spanning the gap. Primers for the PCR totalled 60 Vbeta and 13 Jbeta. TCRdb's copy holds only in-frame clones and misses some; the assay was immunoSEQ multiplex PCR. Of 270,000 or so clones listed, 86% were seen once; the top ten hold less than 4%. As concerns this clone: Its antigen is as yet unknown.

The genes are TRBV5-1 and TRBJ2-6; perhaps TRBD1 as D (5 bases). Source material: PBMCs. The TCR was taken from a man aged 35-49 years in good health and CMV-seropositive. The CDR3 DNA follows: TGCGCCAGCGAAACAGGTGCTGGGGCCAACGTCCTGACTTTC. Translation: CASETGAGANVLTF.